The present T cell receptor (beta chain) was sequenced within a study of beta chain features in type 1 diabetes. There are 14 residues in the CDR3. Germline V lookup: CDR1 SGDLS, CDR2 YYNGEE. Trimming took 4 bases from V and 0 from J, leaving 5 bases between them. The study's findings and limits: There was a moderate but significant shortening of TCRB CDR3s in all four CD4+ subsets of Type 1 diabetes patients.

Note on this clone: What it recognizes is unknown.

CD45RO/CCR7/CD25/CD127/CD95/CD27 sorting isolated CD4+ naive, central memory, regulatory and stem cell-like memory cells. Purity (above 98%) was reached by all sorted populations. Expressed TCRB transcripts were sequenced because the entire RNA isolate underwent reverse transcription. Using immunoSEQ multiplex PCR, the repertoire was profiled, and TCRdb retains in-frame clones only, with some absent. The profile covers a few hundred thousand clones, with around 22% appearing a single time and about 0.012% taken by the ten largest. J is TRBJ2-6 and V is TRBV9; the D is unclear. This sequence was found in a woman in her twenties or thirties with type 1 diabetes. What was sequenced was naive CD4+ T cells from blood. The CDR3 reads CASSPRSGANVLTF. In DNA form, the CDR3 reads TGTGCCAGCAGCCCTCGCTCTGGGGCCAACGTCCTGACTTTC. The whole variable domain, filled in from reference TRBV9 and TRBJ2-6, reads DSGVTQTPKHLITATGQRVTLRCSPRSGDLSVYWYQQSLDQGLQFLIQYYNGEERAKGNILERFSAQQFPDLHSELNLSSLELGDSALYFCASSPRSGANVLTFGAGSRLTVL.